The 14 T cell receptor beta chains listed next were all sequenced from one sample in a study of cytomegalovirus exposure and HLA in healthy donors. With 60 Vbeta and 13 Jbeta primers, the PCR was carried out. Profiled with immunoSEQ multiplex PCR; TCRdb holds only in-frame clones, not every one. In the table there are roughly 69,000 clones, 76% of which are singletons. The sequenced sample was PBMCs. The receptors derive from a man aged 18 to 29 in good health and CMV-seronegative.

This clone has a handful of counts. The J gene is TRBJ1-4, the V gene TRBV6-5, with 10 bases lining up with TRBD1. Trimming removed 4 bases from V and 7 bases from J; junction bases left unmatched: 6. Germline CDR1 reads MNHEY; CDR2 reads SVGAGI. The CDR3 sequence is 15 residues long. CDR3: CASSLTGGAGEKLFF. CDR3 in DNA: TGTGCCAGCAGTTTGACAGGGGGCGCGGGTGAAAAACTGTTTTTT.

This clone was seen a handful of times. The chain carries TRBV6-6 and TRBJ1-2; 9 nucleotides agree with TRBD1. V was pared by 5 bases and J by 9 bases, with 7 bases of the junction left unmatched. This CDR3 has 13 amino acids. Germline V lookup: CDR1 MNHNY, CDR2 SVGAGI (reference sequence). This chain's CDR3 is CASSPGGQGSYTF. In nucleotides, the CDR3 is TGTGCCAGCAGTCCCGGGGGACAGGGTAGCTACACCTTC.

V gene TRBV30 combines with J gene TRBJ2-3; D is ambiguous. The CDR3 loop spans 12 amino acids. Germline V gives CDR1 GTSNPN, CDR2 SVGIG (reference sequence). V lost 0 bases, J lost 7 bases, and 8 bases lay in between. The CDR3 nucleotides read TGTGCCTGGAGTGTACCAGGAAATACGCAGTATTTT. It specifies CAWSVPGNTQYF.

This chain links TRBV19 with TRBJ1-6; D call uncertain. The CDR3 is 15 amino acids. Between the trimmed V and J ends, which lost 5 bases and 8 bases, there was a span of 16 bases. Germline CDR1 reads LNHDA; CDR2 reads SQIVND (reference sequence). Written as DNA, the CDR3 is TGTGCCAGTAGTTTTTCAATCAGGTCTGATTCACCCCTCCACTTT. It is translated as CASSFSIRSDSPLHF.

This clone appeared a few times. This chain joins TRBV6-1 and TRBJ2-1; 11 positions agree with TRBD2. CDR3 length: 12 amino acids. V shed 5 bases and J 14 bases; nucleotides not matched to a gene: 5. Germline V lookup: CDR1 MNHNS, CDR2 SASEGT. CDR3 in amino acids: CASSYSGGGEFF. The CDR3 bases are TGTGCCAGCAGTTATAGCGGGGGGGGAGAGTTCTTC.

V gene TRBV6-6 combines with J gene TRBJ1-5; TRBD1 is a possible D gene (6 bases). Trimming removed 5 bases at V and 4 bases at J, with 9 bases between. The CDR3 extends over 13 amino acids. CDR1 is MNHNY, CDR2 SVGAGI, per germline (reference sequence). CDR3 coding DNA: TGTGCCAGCAGTAGCCAGGGGAATCAGCCCCAGCATTTT. It translates to CASSSQGNQPQHF.

The genes are TRBV6-1 and TRBJ1-3; 9 nucleotides agree with TRBD1. The CDR3 loop spans 16 amino acids. Germline V gene data show CDR1 as MNHNS and CDR2 as SASEGT. The V gene end was trimmed by 2 bases and the J gene end by 0 bases; junction bases not matched to a gene: 2. As DNA, the CDR3 is TGTGCCAGCAGTGAAACAGGGGGCGCCTCTGGAAACACCATATATTTT. It codes for CASSETGGASGNTIYF.

For the CDR3, the DNA is TGTGCCAGCAGCGTAGGAACGATTAGCGGGGGGGAGCAGTTCTTC. The encoded protein is CASSVGTISGGEQFF. The chain has TRBV9 and TRBJ2-1, with 10 bases matching TRBD2. CDR1 SGDLS and CDR2 YYNGEE come from the germline V gene. This CDR3 contains 15 residues. V dropped 0 bases and J dropped 10; count of bases not matched to a gene: 7.

This rearrangement joins TRBV4-3 to TRBJ2-1; 14 bases map to TRBD2. CDR1 LGHNA and CDR2 YSLEER come from the germline V gene. The CDR3 loop spans 17 amino acids. The V segment lost 1 base and the J segment 7 bases; nucleotides outside the gene matches: 6. CDR3 region: CASSQGLTSGGGNEQFF. As DNA, the CDR3 is TGCGCCAGCAGCCAAGGACTGACTAGCGGGGGGGGAAATGAGCAGTTCTTC.

The V gene is TRBV19, the J gene TRBJ2-7; D may be TRBD1 (6 bases). The length of the CDR3 is 11 residues. V lost 5 bases and J 7 bases, leaving 9 bases between the germline ends. Looked up from germline, CDR1 is LNHDA and CDR2 is SQIVND (reference sequence). The CDR3 DNA reads TGTGCCAGTAGTGCCGACAGGGAGCAGTACTTC. Amino acid sequence: CASSADREQYF. The variable domain in full, with the rest retrieved from reference TRBV19 and TRBJ2-7, is DGGITQSPKYLFRKEGQNVTLSCEQNLNHDAMYWYRQDPGQGLRLIYYSQIVNDFQKGDIAEGYSVSREKKESFPLTVTSAQKNPTAFYLCASSADREQYFGPGTRLTVT.

This chain joins TRBV14 and TRBJ2-3, with D perhaps matching TRBD2 (6 bases). The germline CDR1 and CDR2 sequences are SGHDN and FVKESK. Trimming took 0 bases from V and 6 from J, leaving 13 bases between them. This CDR3 contains 15 residues. This CDR3 is CASSQDRLGWDTQYF. CDR3 bases: TGTGCCAGCAGCCAAGATCGACTAGGCTGGGATACGCAGTATTTT.

Worth noting for this clone: A read error may account for a junction end that differs from germline. The J gene is TRBJ1-1, the V gene TRBV5-4; D may be TRBD1 (5 bases). This CDR3 comprises 13 residues. Germline CDR1 reads SGHNT; CDR2 reads YYREEE (reference sequence). In DNA, the CDR3 is TGTGCCAGCAGTTCGCCAGGGAACACTGATGCTTTCTTT. Translating it yields CASSSPGNTDAFF.

The genes are TRBV30 and TRBJ2-7; TRBD1 might be the D (6 bases). Looked up from germline, CDR1 is GTSNPN and CDR2 is SVGIG (reference sequence). The ends were cut back, 2 bases at V and 6 bases at J, with 23 bases in the middle. This CDR3 has 16 amino acids. CDR3 in amino acids: CAWSSVQGGGQSEQYF. DNA of the CDR3: TGTGCCTGGAGTTCAGTCCAAGGGGGTGGACAGTCCGAGCAGTACTTC.

The chain links TRBV11-2 to TRBJ2-5, with a weak D call TRBD2 (6 bases). V was clipped by 4 bases and J by 1 base, with 10 bases between them. The CDR3 has 14 residues. CDR1 and CDR2 (germline): SGHAT, FQNNGV. The CDR3, as DNA: TGTGCCAGCAGCTCCCTGGGGGGCCAAGAGACCCAGTACTTC. It yields the protein CASSSLGGQETQYF.